Presented here are 24 T cell receptor beta chains from one specimen sequenced in a study of T cell responses to AZD1222 COVID-19 vaccine. The table came from immunoSEQ multiplex PCR; TCRdb's copy has only in-frame clones and leaves some out. The sample records about 120,000 clones, about 86% being singletons. This specimen consisted of peripheral blood, obtained on day 0 of AZD1222 vaccination. All receptors come from an adult in good health.

V and J are TRBV11-1 and TRBJ2-7; tentatively, D is TRBD2 (6 bases). V lost 1 base and J 7 bases, leaving 11 bases between the germline ends. Germline V CDR1 and CDR2: SGHAT, FQDESV (reference sequence). The CDR3 contains 13 residues. CDR3 sequence (DNA): TGTGCCAGCAGCTTAGTACAGGCGGGGGAGCAGTACTTC. Amino acid sequence: CASSLVQAGEQYF.

CDR3 sequence reads: CASNLQGAEAFF. Written as DNA, the CDR3 is TGTGCCAGCAACCTTCAGGGCGCTGAAGCTTTCTTT. The V gene is TRBV12-3 or TRBV12-4, the J gene TRBJ1-1; maybe TRBD1 (5 bases). CDR3 size: 12 residues. With 7 bases removed from V and 6 bases from J, the gap between germline ends came to 12 bases.

This clone was seen only once. The chain links TRBV3-1 (or the pseudogene TRBV3-2) to TRBJ1-2; D possibly corresponds to TRBD1 (6 bases). Per germline, CDR1 LGHDT and CDR2 YNNKEL (reference sequence). The CDR3 spans 14 residues. Trimming removed 4 bases at V and 7 bases at J, with 16 bases between. The CDR3 region has the DNA TGTGCCAGCAGCCCCAGACGGGGGGGCAGTGGCTACACCTTC. Protein product: CASSPRRGGSGYTF.

This chain joins TRBV11-2 and TRBJ1-1, with TRBD1 identical over 9 bases. J lost 5 bases, V lost 5 bases, and 9 bases had no gene match. The CDR3 length is 15 residues. The germline V gene has CDR1 SGHAT and CDR2 FQNNGV. The CDR3 loop reads CASSLTQGARTEAFF. CDR3 sequence (DNA): TGTGCCAGCAGCCTAACACAGGGGGCTAGGACTGAAGCTTTCTTT.

V gene TRBV3-1 (or the pseudogene TRBV3-2) combines with J gene TRBJ2-7, with no clear D. Deletions cut 1 base from V and 5 bases from J, with 9 bases between. CDR1 LGHDT and CDR2 YNNKEL come from the germline V gene (reference sequence). This CDR3 has 13 residues. CDR3 in amino acids: CASSQGSINEQYF. Here the CDR3 DNA reads TGTGCCAGCAGCCAAGGGTCTATTAACGAGCAGTACTTC.

This clone occurred a few times. The gene calls are TRBV18 and TRBJ1-5, with 8 bases that match TRBD1. Losses at the gene ends were 6 bases for V and 1 base for J; bases not matched to a gene: 5. CDR1 and CDR2 from the germline V gene are KGHSH and LQKENI. The CDR3 runs to 15 residues. CDR3 DNA: TGTGCCAGCTCCCCCGGGACAGGCAGCAATCAGCCCCAGCATTTT. This encodes CASSPGTGSNQPQHF.

There are a few counts of this clone. The V call is TRBV25-1, the J call TRBJ1-6; D remains unclear. Germline V gene data show CDR1 as MGHDK and CDR2 as SYGVNS. The CDR3 contains 16 residues. Trimming left V 2 bases short and J 11 bases short, with 19 bases between. The CDR3 DNA reads TGTGCCAGCAGTGAAGGCCCTATTTATCGGGCCGCACCCCTCCACTTT. Protein: CASSEGPIYRAAPLHF.

This chain links TRBV5-5 with TRBJ1-1, with 8 bases lining up with TRBD1. The CDR3 runs to 14 residues. With 4 bases clipped from V and 1 base from J, the junction kept 3 bases outside the gene matches. Germline CDR1 and CDR2: SGHKS and YYEKEE (reference sequence). CDR3 in amino acids: CASSGGTGNTEAFF. The CDR3 nucleotides read TGTGCCAGCAGCGGCGGGACAGGGAACACTGAAGCTTTCTTT.

V usage is TRBV7-3 and J usage is TRBJ2-3; the match to TRBD2 covers 7 bases. J lost 7 bases, V lost 0 bases, and 7 bases had no gene match. The length of the CDR3 is 15 residues. Germline V gene data show CDR1 as SGHTA and CDR2 as FQGTGA. Here the CDR3 reads CASSLTYGGMNTQYF. CDR3 sequence (DNA): TGTGCCAGCAGCTTAACATACGGGGGGATGAATACGCAGTATTTT.

The rearrangement links TRBV28 to TRBJ1-2; TRBD1 agrees at 10 bases. Germline V gene sequence: CDR1 MDHEN, CDR2 SYDVKM. The CDR3 has 14 amino acids. With 2 bases clipped from V and 8 bases from J, the junction kept 5 bases outside the gene matches. CDR3: CASSLGTGAGGYTF. CDR3 sequence (DNA): TGTGCCAGCAGTTTAGGGACAGGGGCTGGAGGCTACACCTTC.

The chain carries TRBV19 and TRBJ2-5; D is undetermined. The CDR3 length is 15 residues. The V end was cut by 5 bases, the J end by 1 base, with 14 bases between. The germline CDR1 and CDR2 sequences are LNHDA and SQIVND (reference sequence). As DNA, the CDR3 is TGTGCCAGTAGTCTCTACGCATTACCCCAAGAGACCCAGTACTTC. It is translated as CASSLYALPQETQYF. Filled out from reference TRBV19 and TRBJ2-5, the complete variable domain reads DGGITQSPKYLFRKEGQNVTLSCEQNLNHDAMYWYRQDPGQGLRLIYYSQIVNDFQKGDIAEGYSVSREKKESFPLTVTSAQKNPTAFYLCASSLYALPQETQYFGPGTRLLVL.

The J gene is TRBJ2-2, the V gene TRBV24-1, with a tentative D call TRBD1 (5 bases). The CDR3 extends over 16 amino acids. V gave up 4 bases and J gave up 4 bases, with 15 bases separating them. From germline, CDR1 is KGHDR and CDR2 SFDVKD. The CDR3 region has the DNA TGTGCCACCAGTGACCCCCTAACGACAGCCACCGGGGAGCTGTTTTTT. It translates to CATSDPLTTATGELFF.

This chain's CDR3 is CASSPQTGGTYYGYTF. The CDR3, as DNA: TGTGCCAGCTCACCACAGACAGGGGGCACTTACTATGGCTACACCTTC. This rearrangement joins TRBV18 to TRBJ1-2, with 10 bases fitting TRBD1. The CDR3 extends over 16 amino acids. V lost 1 base, J lost 3 bases, and 5 bases stayed unmatched. From germline, CDR1 is KGHSH and CDR2 LQKENI.

The CDR3 bases are TGTGCCAGCAGCTTACACGGACAGCTTCTCACCGGGGAGCTGTTTTTT. Encoded protein: CASSLHGQLLTGELFF. The chain is built from TRBV7-9 and TRBJ2-2, with D possibly TRBD1 on 6 matching bases. V shed 2 bases and J shed 4 bases, with 14 bases lying between them. Per germline, CDR1 SEHNR and CDR2 FQNEAQ (reference sequence). This CDR3 region has 16 residues.

The genes are TRBV6-5 and TRBJ2-1; 9 positions agree with TRBD1. Trimming took 5 bases from V and 6 from J; bases not matched to a gene: 5. Germline V CDR1 and CDR2: MNHEY, SVGAGI. The CDR3 extends over 14 amino acids. Here the CDR3 reads CASSPRTGVNEQFF. DNA of the CDR3: TGTGCCAGCAGTCCCAGGACAGGGGTCAATGAGCAGTTCTTC.

J is TRBJ1-5 and V is TRBV15; the D gene is possibly TRBD1 (6 bases). This CDR3 has 15 amino acids. The germline V gene encodes CDR1 LNHNV and CDR2 YYDKDF (reference sequence). Trimming stripped 3 bases from V and 3 bases from J, with 12 bases between. DNA for the CDR3: TGTGCCACCAGCAGGGGCGGACAGCCCAATCAGCCCCAGCATTTT. Translating it yields CATSRGGQPNQPQHF.

V and J are TRBV7-2 and TRBJ1-1; D is unclear. The V and J ends lost 4 bases and 0 bases respectively, with 9 bases between them. This CDR3 contains 14 residues. The germline V gene encodes CDR1 SGHTA and CDR2 FQGNSA. The chain's CDR3 is CASSSLEMNTEAFF. The CDR3 DNA reads as TGTGCCAGCAGCTCGCTAGAAATGAACACTGAAGCTTTCTTT.

V is TRBV6-2 or TRBV6-3 and J is TRBJ2-3, with TRBD2 matching 10 bases. The germline V gene encodes CDR1 MNHEY and CDR2 SVGEGT. CDR3 size: 16 residues. The ends lost 1 base at V and 2 bases at J; junction bases unmatched: 3. In DNA form, the CDR3 reads TGTGCCAGCAGTTACTTGCTAGCGGGGGACACAGATACGCAGTATTTT. Protein: CASSYLLAGDTDTQYF.

The gene calls are TRBV5-1 and TRBJ2-2; possible D gene TRBD2, 5 bases. The V and J ends lost 7 bases and 2 bases respectively, with 18 bases between them. This CDR3 has 16 amino acids. Germline CDR1 and CDR2: SGHRS and YFSETQ. The CDR3 coding sequence is TGCGCCAGCCTAGCCCGGACGGGAAGTAACACCGGGGAGCTGTTTTTT. Translation: CASLARTGSNTGELFF.

V and J are TRBV7-9 and TRBJ2-1; D not resolved. The germline CDR1 and CDR2 sequences are SEHNR and FQNEAQ (reference sequence). V was pared by 5 bases and J by 0 bases, with 11 bases between. The CDR3 spans 15 residues. The CDR3 sequence: CASSLTVSSYNEQFF. CDR3 nucleotide sequence: TGTGCCAGCAGCCTTACGGTTAGCTCCTACAATGAGCAGTTCTTC.

The chain couples TRBV5-5 to TRBJ1-2, with unresolved D. Germline CDR1 and CDR2: SGHKS and YYEKEE (reference sequence). This CDR3 contains 15 residues. V was cut by 3 bases and J by 0 bases, with 12 bases left in between. CDR3: CASSSLLWANYGYTF. The CDR3, as DNA: TGTGCCAGCAGCTCACTACTTTGGGCTAACTATGGCTACACCTTC. Complete variable domain (other parts from reference TRBV5-5 and TRBJ1-2): DAGVTQSPTHLIKTRGQQVTLRCSPISGHKSVSWYQQVLGQGPQFIFQYYEKEERGRGNFPDRFSARQFPNYSSELNVNALLLGDSALYLCASSSLLWANYGYTFGSGTRLTVV.

V gene TRBV12-3 or TRBV12-4 combines with J gene TRBJ1-1, with D unclear. V was shortened by 6 bases and J by 5 bases, with 13 bases between the two germline ends. The CDR3 extends over 13 amino acids. CDR3 in amino acids: CASSRQVLTEAFF. CDR3 nucleotide sequence: TGTGCCAGCAGCCGGCAGGTTCTAACTGAAGCTTTCTTT.

Worth noting for this clone: Other DNA variants within this sample encode the same CDR3. The rearrangement links TRBV24-1 to TRBJ1-2; D unresolved. V was cut by 6 bases and J by 0 bases, with 10 bases left in between. Germline V gene lookup returns CDR1 KGHDR and CDR2 SFDVKD. CDR3 size: 14 residues. The CDR3 DNA reads TGTGCCACCAGTTCCCCCGAATCTAACTATGGCTACACCTTC. The encoded protein is CATSSPESNYGYTF.

The V and J genes are TRBV15 and TRBJ2-2, with D tentatively TRBD1 (6 bases). The CDR3 consists of 15 residues. V was shortened by 5 bases and J by 3 bases, with 13 bases between the two germline ends. In germline, CDR1 is LNHNV, CDR2 YYDKDF (reference sequence). The CDR3 DNA reads as TGTGCCACCAGCCTATGGGACACCGACACCGGGGAGCTGTTTTTT. Amino acids: CATSLWDTDTGELFF. The full variable domain, rest sourced from reference TRBV15 and TRBJ2-2, is DAMVIQNPRYQVTQFGKPVTLSCSQTLNHNVMYWYQQKSSQAPKLLFHYYDKDFNNEADTPDNFQSRRPNTSFCFLDIRSPGLGDTAMYLCATSLWDTDTGELFFGEGSRLTVL.